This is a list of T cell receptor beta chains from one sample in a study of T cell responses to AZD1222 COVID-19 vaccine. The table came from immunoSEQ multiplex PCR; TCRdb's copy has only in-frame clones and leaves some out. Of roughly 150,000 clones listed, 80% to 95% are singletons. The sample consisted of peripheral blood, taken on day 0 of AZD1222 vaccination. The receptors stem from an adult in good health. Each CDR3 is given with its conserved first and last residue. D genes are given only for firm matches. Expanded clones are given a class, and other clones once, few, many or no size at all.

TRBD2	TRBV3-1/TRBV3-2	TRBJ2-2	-	TGTGCCAGCAGCCCTGGGGCTAGCGGGGGAAACACCGGGGAGCTGTTTTTT	CASSPGASGGNTGELFF
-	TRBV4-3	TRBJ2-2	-	TGCGCCAGCAGCCAAGAGCGTCTGAACACCGGGGAGCTGTTTTTT	CASSQERLNTGELFF
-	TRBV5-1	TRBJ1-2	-	TGCGCCAGCAGCTTCACAGCGACCTATGGCTACACCTTC	CASSFTATYGYTF
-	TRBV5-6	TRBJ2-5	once	TGTGCCAGCAGCTTTGGGTCACACCAAGAGACCCAGTACTTC	CASSFGSHQETQYF
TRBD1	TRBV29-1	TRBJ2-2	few	TGCAGCGTTGAAGGTGGGACAGGGGGGAACACCGGGGAGCTGTTTTTT	CSVEGGTGGNTGELFF
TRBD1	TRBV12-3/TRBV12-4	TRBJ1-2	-	TGTGCCAGCAGTCGGACAGGGAACTATGGCTACACCTTC	CASSRTGNYGYTF
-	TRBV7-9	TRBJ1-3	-	TGTGCCAGCAGCTTGTCACCCTCTGGAAACACCATATATTTT	CASSLSPSGNTIYF
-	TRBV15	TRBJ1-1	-	TGTGCCACCAGCAGAAGGAAAGGGGCTGAAGCTTTCTTT	CATSRRKGAEAFF
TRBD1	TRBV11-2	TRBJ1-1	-	TGTGCCAGCAGCTACCTAACAGGGGCTGATAACACTGAAGCTTTCTTT	CASSYLTGADNTEAFF
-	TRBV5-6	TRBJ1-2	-	TGTGCCAGCAGCTTGGAGCTGACCCGTAACTATGGCTACACCTTC	CASSLELTRNYGYTF